Presented here are 5 T cell receptor beta chains from one specimen sequenced in a study of blood T cell repertoires in COVID-19. TCRdb's table, derived via immunoSEQ multiplex PCR, lists solely in-frame clones and lacks some. The table has 83,000 or so clones, about 77% seen once; the top ten hold just under 10%. Sequencing was performed on peripheral blood. The origin of the receptors is a woman older than 75 with acute or convalescent COVID-19.

This clone was observed a single time. The V call is TRBV30, the J call TRBJ2-1; TRBD2 agrees at 8 bases. The CDR3 spans 12 residues. Germline lookup yields CDR1 GTSNPN and CDR2 SVGIG (reference sequence). V was pared by 0 bases and J by 15 bases, with 7 bases of the junction left unmatched. In nucleotides, the CDR3 is TGTGCCTGGAGTGTACAACTAGCGGCAATGTTCTTC. It codes for CAWSVQLAAMFF. Looking up the rest from reference TRBV30 and TRBJ2-1 gives the full variable domain: SQTIHQWPATLVQPVGSPLSLECTVEGTSNPNLYWYRQAAGRGLQLLFYSVGIGQISSEVPQNLSASRPQDRQFILSSKKLLLSDSGFYLCAWSVQLAAMFFGPGTRLTVL.

This clone appeared once. This chain uses TRBV28 with TRBJ1-2, with 7 positions matching TRBD1. The CDR3 is 15 amino acids. After removal of 6 bases from V and 8 bases from J, the junction contained 15 bases not matched to a gene. The germline V gene encodes CDR1 MDHEN and CDR2 SYDVKM. The CDR3 nucleotides are TGTGCCAGCAGCCGTACCGTTACAGGGGCGAGGGGCTACACCTTC. Translation gives CASSRTVTGARGYTF.

This clone showed up just a few times. The chain carries TRBV11-1 and TRBJ2-5; D remains unclear. CDR1 is SGHAT, CDR2 FQDESV, per germline (reference sequence). This CDR3 region has 14 residues. With 5 bases removed from V and 2 bases from J, the gap between germline ends came to 12 bases. CDR3 nucleotides: TGTGCCAGCAGCCCCCTAGAAATGCAAGAGACCCAGTACTTC. This translates into CASSPLEMQETQYF.

The chain has TRBV25-1 and TRBJ2-1, with TRBD1 identical over 7 bases. Germline V lookup: CDR1 MGHDK, CDR2 SYGVNS. The ends lost 1 base at V and 4 bases at J; junction bases unmatched: 7. This CDR3 is built from 16 residues. CDR3 DNA sequence: TGTGCCAGCAGTGAATCTTTTGGGACAGCTTACAATGAGCAGTTCTTC. It yields the protein CASSESFGTAYNEQFF.

This clone was recorded once. The chain combines TRBV5-4 with TRBJ1-1; no reliable D call. CDR1 and CDR2 (germline): SGHNT, YYREEE (reference sequence). The CDR3 loop spans 13 amino acids. The V end lost 4 bases, the J end lost 1 base, and 8 bases lay between the germline ends. CDR3 residues: CASSPQWNTEAFF. The CDR3 DNA reads TGTGCCAGCAGCCCCCAGTGGAACACTGAAGCTTTCTTT.